This is a list of T cell receptor beta chains from one sample in a study of blood T cells in healthy people across ages. TCRdb reanalysed the 5' RACE reads using MiXCR and keeps one entry per CDR3 protein. This table has some 850,000 distinct CDR3 sequences, around 24% appearing once. These same records also appear under a second study, on T cells of mothers and their children.

The sample consisted of blood. Source of these receptors: a boy under 18 in good health. Each CDR3 is given with its conserved first and last residue. D genes are given only for firm matches. The listing skips clone size in some rows; elsewhere it reads once, few, many or a size class.

j_call: TRBJ2-5
v_call: TRBV28
clone_size: few
d_call: NA
cdr3_nt: TGTGCCAGCAGTTTCGCGGTCGAGACCCAGTACTTC
cdr3_aa: CASSFAVETQYF

j_call: TRBJ2-5
v_call: TRBV10-3
clone_size: few
d_call: NA
cdr3_nt: TGTGCCATCAGTGAGGCCCAAGAGACCCAGTACTTC
cdr3_aa: CAISEAQETQYF

j_call: TRBJ2-1
v_call: TRBV2
clone_size: few
d_call: NA
cdr3_nt: TGTGCCAGCAGTGAAGAGGTTCGGGGGATCTCCTACAATGAGCAGTTCTTC
cdr3_aa: CASSEEVRGISYNEQFF

j_call: TRBJ2-3
v_call: TRBV5-1
clone_size: few
d_call: NA
cdr3_nt: TGCGCCAGCAGCCTGGATATGGTAATCGTCGGAGATACGCAGTATTTT
cdr3_aa: CASSLDMVIVGDTQYF

j_call: TRBJ2-3
v_call: TRBV2
clone_size: few
d_call: TRBD2
cdr3_nt: TGTGCCAGCAGTCTTCCGAGCGGGGTTATAACAGATACGCAGTATTTT
cdr3_aa: CASSLPSGVITDTQYF

j_call: TRBJ2-7
v_call: TRBV29-1
clone_size: NA
d_call: NA
cdr3_nt: TGCAGCGTTGAAGATCTCGGCTACGAGCAGTACTTC
cdr3_aa: CSVEDLGYEQYF

j_call: TRBJ2-5
v_call: TRBV12-3/TRBV12-4
clone_size: few
d_call: TRBD2
cdr3_nt: TGTGCCAGCAGTCACGCCGGGACTAGCTTGTACTTC
cdr3_aa: CASSHAGTSLYF

j_call: TRBJ2-6
v_call: TRBV5-1
clone_size: many
d_call: NA
cdr3_nt: TGCGCCAGCAGCTTGGAGAGCTCTGGGGCCAACGTCCTGACTTTC
cdr3_aa: CASSLESSGANVLTF

j_call: TRBJ2-5
v_call: TRBV9
clone_size: few
d_call: TRBD1
cdr3_nt: TGTGCCAGCAGCGCCAGACAGGGTTGGGCGACCCAGTACTTC
cdr3_aa: CASSARQGWATQYF

j_call: TRBJ2-1
v_call: TRBV2
clone_size: NA
d_call: NA
cdr3_nt: TGTGCCAGCAGTGAAGTAGGAAGCTCCTACAATGAGCAGTTCTTC
cdr3_aa: CASSEVGSSYNEQFF

j_call: TRBJ2-2
v_call: TRBV5-1
clone_size: NA
d_call: TRBD2
cdr3_nt: TGCGCCAGCAGCTTGCAGGAGCGGGGAAACACCGGGGAGCTGTTTTTT
cdr3_aa: CASSLQERGNTGELFF

j_call: TRBJ2-7
v_call: TRBV28
clone_size: few
d_call: TRBD1
cdr3_nt: TGTGCCAGCACCCATCGGGACAGAGCCTACGAGCAGTACTTC
cdr3_aa: CASTHRDRAYEQYF

j_call: TRBJ2-1
v_call: TRBV20-1
clone_size: NA
d_call: NA
cdr3_nt: TGCAGTGCTACCACCGGGCAGGGAGAGCAGTTCTTC
cdr3_aa: CSATTGQGEQFF

j_call: TRBJ1-2
v_call: TRBV13
clone_size: NA
d_call: NA
cdr3_nt: TGTGCCAGCAGCCTCGGACAGTTCAACTATGGCTACACCTTC
cdr3_aa: CASSLGQFNYGYTF

j_call: TRBJ1-3
v_call: TRBV12-3/TRBV12-4
clone_size: NA
d_call: NA
cdr3_nt: TGTGCCAGCAAAAGACAGACACTCTCTGGAAACACCATATATTTT
cdr3_aa: CASKRQTLSGNTIYF

j_call: TRBJ2-7
v_call: TRBV12-3/TRBV12-4
clone_size: NA
d_call: NA
cdr3_nt: TGTGCCAGCCTAGAGGCCGGGACTCACCGCGAGCAGTACTTC
cdr3_aa: CASLEAGTHREQYF

j_call: TRBJ2-1
v_call: TRBV11-2
clone_size: NA
d_call: TRBD2
cdr3_nt: TGTGCCAGCCGACAGAGCGGGAATGGGTCCTACAATGAGCAGTTCTTC
cdr3_aa: CASRQSGNGSYNEQFF

j_call: TRBJ2-1
v_call: TRBV5-1
clone_size: NA
d_call: NA
cdr3_nt: TGCGCCAGCAGACCTGGGGTTTCCTACAATGAGCAGTTCTTC
cdr3_aa: CASRPGVSYNEQFF

j_call: TRBJ1-2
v_call: TRBV20-1
clone_size: NA
d_call: NA
cdr3_nt: TGCAGTGCTAGATGGACAGCCAGGGACTATGGCTACACCTTC
cdr3_aa: CSARWTARDYGYTF

j_call: TRBJ2-7
v_call: TRBV24-1
clone_size: NA
d_call: NA
cdr3_nt: TGTGCCACCAGTGAGGGGTGGACCTACTGCGAGCAGTATTTC
cdr3_aa: CATSEGWTYCEQYF

j_call: TRBJ1-1
v_call: TRBV25-1
clone_size: NA
d_call: NA
cdr3_nt: TGTGCCAGCTACTCCAGTGAGGGCACTGAAGCTTTCTTT
cdr3_aa: CASYSSEGTEAFF

j_call: TRBJ1-1
v_call: TRBV12-3/TRBV12-4
clone_size: few
d_call: NA
cdr3_nt: TGTGCCAGCAGTACAGACTCCGGAGAGTTCTTT
cdr3_aa: CASSTDSGEFF

j_call: TRBJ2-6
v_call: TRBV9
clone_size: many
d_call: TRBD1
cdr3_nt: TGTGCCAGCAGCACAACGGACAGGCAGTACGTCCTGACTTTC
cdr3_aa: CASSTTDRQYVLTF

j_call: TRBJ1-1
v_call: TRBV7-2
clone_size: NA
d_call: NA
cdr3_nt: TGTGCCAGCAGCCCCGGTTATTTGAACACTGAAGCTTTCTTT
cdr3_aa: CASSPGYLNTEAFF

j_call: TRBJ2-1
v_call: TRBV5-1
clone_size: NA
d_call: TRBD2
cdr3_nt: TGCGCCAGCAGCAGGTCTAGCGGGGGTCTTGACGAGCAGTTCTTC
cdr3_aa: CASSRSSGGLDEQFF

j_call: TRBJ1-1
v_call: TRBV7-9
clone_size: few
d_call: NA
cdr3_nt: TGTGCCAGCAGCGCCCGACGAGGGTACACTGAAGCTTTCTTT
cdr3_aa: CASSARRGYTEAFF

j_call: TRBJ2-7
v_call: TRBV6-6
clone_size: NA
d_call: NA
cdr3_nt: TGTGCCAGCACCACCCCCCCGGGTTACGAGCAGTACTTC
cdr3_aa: CASTTPPGYEQYF

j_call: TRBJ1-4
v_call: TRBV29-1
clone_size: NA
d_call: NA
cdr3_nt: TGCAGCGTCGGGACAACCCGGGGCGAAAAACTGTTTTTT
cdr3_aa: CSVGTTRGEKLFF

j_call: TRBJ2-3
v_call: TRBV4-1
clone_size: NA
d_call: NA
cdr3_nt: TGCGCCAGCAGCCAGGCCACAGGTACGCAGTATTTT
cdr3_aa: CASSQATGTQYF

j_call: TRBJ2-6
v_call: TRBV4-1
clone_size: few
d_call: NA
cdr3_nt: TGTGCCAGCAGCCATTTTAAGGGCTCCGGGGCCAACGTCCTGACTTTC
cdr3_aa: CASSHFKGSGANVLTF

j_call: TRBJ1-2
v_call: TRBV6-6
clone_size: few
d_call: NA
cdr3_nt: TGTGCCAGCAGTTACGGGGCAGGGAATGGCTACACCTTC
cdr3_aa: CASSYGAGNGYTF

j_call: TRBJ2-5
v_call: TRBV29-1
clone_size: NA
d_call: NA
cdr3_nt: TGCAGCGGTATACCGGGGGGCCGACAAGAGACCCAGTACTTC
cdr3_aa: CSGIPGGRQETQYF

j_call: TRBJ2-5
v_call: TRBV30
clone_size: NA
d_call: NA
cdr3_nt: TGTGCCTGGGGGTCTGGGTCGGGGGAGACCCAGTACTTC
cdr3_aa: CAWGSGSGETQYF

j_call: TRBJ2-7
v_call: TRBV6-5
clone_size: NA
d_call: TRBD1
cdr3_nt: TGTGCCAGCAGTTACTCGAGAACATATAAGGAGACAGGGTCATCCTACGAGCAGTACTTC
cdr3_aa: CASSYSRTYKETGSSYEQYF

j_call: TRBJ1-2
v_call: TRBV19
clone_size: once
d_call: NA
cdr3_nt: TGTGCCAGTAGTATCGGGTTCAACTATGGCTACACCTTC
cdr3_aa: CASSIGFNYGYTF

j_call: TRBJ2-7
v_call: TRBV14
clone_size: NA
d_call: NA
cdr3_nt: TGTGCCAGCAGCCATGCCGGGGCCAGCGCATCCTACGAGCAGTACTTC
cdr3_aa: CASSHAGASASYEQYF

j_call: TRBJ2-5
v_call: TRBV20-1
clone_size: NA
d_call: TRBD1
cdr3_nt: TGCAGTGCTAGGGCCCTGGACAGGGGAGAGACCCAGTACTTC
cdr3_aa: CSARALDRGETQYF

j_call: TRBJ1-1
v_call: TRBV29-1
clone_size: NA
d_call: NA
cdr3_nt: TGCAGCGTCGGACGCTTAACAGCGAACACTGAAGCTTTCTTT
cdr3_aa: CSVGRLTANTEAFF

j_call: TRBJ2-5
v_call: TRBV15
clone_size: few
d_call: TRBD1
cdr3_nt: TGTGCCACCAGCCCCGGACAGGGGTCAGAGACCCAGTACTTC
cdr3_aa: CATSPGQGSETQYF

j_call: TRBJ1-1
v_call: TRBV2
clone_size: NA
d_call: TRBD1
cdr3_nt: TGCGCCAGCAGGACACAGGGGTGGGGCCCTGAAGCTTTCTTT
cdr3_aa: CASRTQGWGPEAFF

j_call: TRBJ2-5
v_call: TRBV5-1
clone_size: many
d_call: TRBD1
cdr3_nt: TGCGCCAGCAGCCACAGACAGGGATTATGGCAAGAGACCCAGTACTTC
cdr3_aa: CASSHRQGLWQETQYF

j_call: TRBJ2-7
v_call: TRBV5-5
clone_size: NA
d_call: NA
cdr3_nt: TGTGCCAGCAGCTCTCACAGGGTGGATGAGCAGTACTTC
cdr3_aa: CASSSHRVDEQYF

j_call: TRBJ2-2
v_call: TRBV13
clone_size: NA
d_call: NA
cdr3_nt: TGTGCCAGCAGCAACCCCGTCGGGGTGAACACCGGGGAGCTGTTTTTT
cdr3_aa: CASSNPVGVNTGELFF

j_call: TRBJ2-7
v_call: TRBV6-6
clone_size: NA
d_call: NA
cdr3_nt: TGTGCCAGCAGCAAAGGGGACACTGGTCGCGACGAGCAGTACTTC
cdr3_aa: CASSKGDTGRDEQYF

j_call: TRBJ2-5
v_call: TRBV20-1
clone_size: few
d_call: NA
cdr3_nt: TGCAGTGCTAGAGATGGGGATCGAATCCAAGAGACCCAGTACTTC
cdr3_aa: CSARDGDRIQETQYF

j_call: TRBJ2-5
v_call: TRBV12-3/TRBV12-4
clone_size: few
d_call: NA
cdr3_nt: TGTGCCAGCCGCATTACCAGTGGACAAGAGACCCAGTACTTC
cdr3_aa: CASRITSGQETQYF

j_call: TRBJ2-6
v_call: TRBV29-1
clone_size: few
d_call: TRBD2
cdr3_nt: TGCAGCGCCGGGGGGGGAGGTAGAGACGGCTCTGGGGCCAACGTCCTGACTTTC
cdr3_aa: CSAGGGGRDGSGANVLTF

j_call: TRBJ2-5
v_call: TRBV5-5
clone_size: NA
d_call: NA
cdr3_nt: TGTGCCAGCAGCACTACAGGGGGGGAGAAGACCCAGTACTTC
cdr3_aa: CASSTTGGEKTQYF

j_call: TRBJ2-2
v_call: TRBV18
clone_size: NA
d_call: NA
cdr3_nt: TGTGCCAGCTCACCACACGAAGTGAACACCGGGGAGCTGTTTTTT
cdr3_aa: CASSPHEVNTGELFF

j_call: TRBJ2-7
v_call: TRBV15
clone_size: few
d_call: NA
cdr3_nt: TGTGCCACCAGCAGAGATGGCTCCGAGCAGTACTTC
cdr3_aa: CATSRDGSEQYF

j_call: TRBJ2-7
v_call: TRBV20-1
clone_size: few
d_call: TRBD1
cdr3_nt: TGCAGTGCTCGACAGGGGTTCGAGGAGCAGTACTTC
cdr3_aa: CSARQGFEEQYF

j_call: TRBJ2-5
v_call: TRBV29-1
clone_size: NA
d_call: TRBD2
cdr3_nt: TGCAGCGTTGAGGCCCTAGCGGGGGATCATGGGGAGACCCAGTACTTC
cdr3_aa: CSVEALAGDHGETQYF

j_call: TRBJ1-2
v_call: TRBV29-1
clone_size: few
d_call: TRBD1
cdr3_nt: TGCAGCGTTGAAGACGGGACAGGGAGCTATGGCTACACCTTC
cdr3_aa: CSVEDGTGSYGYTF